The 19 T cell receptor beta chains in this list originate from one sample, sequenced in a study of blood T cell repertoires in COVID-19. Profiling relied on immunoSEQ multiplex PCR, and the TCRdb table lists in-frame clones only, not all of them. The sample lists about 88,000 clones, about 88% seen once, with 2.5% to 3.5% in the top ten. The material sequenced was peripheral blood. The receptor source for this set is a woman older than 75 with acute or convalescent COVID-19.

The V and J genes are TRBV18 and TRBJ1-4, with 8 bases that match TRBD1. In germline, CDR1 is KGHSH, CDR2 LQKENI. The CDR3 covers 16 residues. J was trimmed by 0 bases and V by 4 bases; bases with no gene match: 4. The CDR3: CASSQGQAATNEKLFF. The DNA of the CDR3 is TGTGCCAGCTCACAGGGACAGGCCGCAACTAATGAAAAACTGTTTTTT.

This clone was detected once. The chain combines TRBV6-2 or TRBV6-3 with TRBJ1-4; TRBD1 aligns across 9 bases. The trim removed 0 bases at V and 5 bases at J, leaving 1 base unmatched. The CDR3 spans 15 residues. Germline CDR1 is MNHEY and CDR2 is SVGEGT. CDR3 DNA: TGTGCCAGCAGTTACTCGGGGACAGGGAATGAAAAACTGTTTTTT. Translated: CASSYSGTGNEKLFF.

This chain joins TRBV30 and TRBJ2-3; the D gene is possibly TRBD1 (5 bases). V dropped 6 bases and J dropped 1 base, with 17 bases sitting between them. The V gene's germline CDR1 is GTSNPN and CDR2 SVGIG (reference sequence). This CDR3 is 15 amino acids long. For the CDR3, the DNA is TGTGCCTGTCCCCAGCCCCAGGGCGGCACAGATACGCAGTATTTT. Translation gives CACPQPQGGTDTQYF. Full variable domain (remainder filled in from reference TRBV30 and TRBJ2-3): SQTIHQWPATLVQPVGSPLSLECTVEGTSNPNLYWYRQAAGRGLQLLFYSVGIGQISSEVPQNLSASRPQDRQFILSSKKLLLSDSGFYLCACPQPQGGTDTQYFGPGTRLTVL.

This CDR3 is CAISESPGPYGYTF. As DNA, the CDR3 is TGTGCCATCAGTGAGTCCCCAGGCCCCTATGGCTACACCTTC. V is TRBV10-3 and J is TRBJ1-2; no reliable D call. This CDR3 spans 14 amino acids. V was clipped by 0 bases and J by 4 bases, with 9 bases between them. Germline CDR1 and CDR2: ENHRY and SYGVKD.

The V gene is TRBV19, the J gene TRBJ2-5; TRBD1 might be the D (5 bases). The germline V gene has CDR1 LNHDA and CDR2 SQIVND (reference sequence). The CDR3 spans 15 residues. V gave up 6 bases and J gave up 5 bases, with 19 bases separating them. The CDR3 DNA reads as TGTGCCAGTAGCCTCCAGGGCGCTTTGGGGGAGACCCAGTACTTC. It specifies CASSLQGALGETQYF.

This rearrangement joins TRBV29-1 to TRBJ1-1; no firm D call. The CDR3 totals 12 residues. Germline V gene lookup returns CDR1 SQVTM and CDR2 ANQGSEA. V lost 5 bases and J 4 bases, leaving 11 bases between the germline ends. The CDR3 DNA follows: TGCAGCGTTAAGGACTCCTTCACTGAAGCTTTCTTT. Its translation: CSVKDSFTEAFF. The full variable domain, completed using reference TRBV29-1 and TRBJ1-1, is SAVISQKPSRDICQRGTSLTIQCQVDSQVTMMFWYRQQPGQSLTLIATANQGSEATYESGFVIDKFPISRPNLTFSTLTVSNMSPEDSSIYLCSVKDSFTEAFFGQGTRLTVV.

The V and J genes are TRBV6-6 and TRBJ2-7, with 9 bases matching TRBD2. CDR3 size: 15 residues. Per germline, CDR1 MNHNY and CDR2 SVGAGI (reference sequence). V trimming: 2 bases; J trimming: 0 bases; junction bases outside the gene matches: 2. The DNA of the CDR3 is TGTGCCAGCAGTTACAGACTAGCGGTCTCCTACGAGCAGTACTTC. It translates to CASSYRLAVSYEQYF.

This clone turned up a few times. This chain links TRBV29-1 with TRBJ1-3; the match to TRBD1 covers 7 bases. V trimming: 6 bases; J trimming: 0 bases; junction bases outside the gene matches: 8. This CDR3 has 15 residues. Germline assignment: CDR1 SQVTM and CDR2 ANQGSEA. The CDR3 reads CSVQTGSNSGNTIYF. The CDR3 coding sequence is TGCAGCGTCCAGACAGGGTCGAACTCTGGAAACACCATATATTTT.

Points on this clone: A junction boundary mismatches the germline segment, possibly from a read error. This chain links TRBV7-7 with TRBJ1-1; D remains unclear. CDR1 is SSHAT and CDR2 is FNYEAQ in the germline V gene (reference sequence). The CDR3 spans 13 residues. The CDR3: CASSLSGNTEAFF. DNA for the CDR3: TGTGCTAGCAGCTTGAGCGGGAATACTGAAGCTTTCTTT.

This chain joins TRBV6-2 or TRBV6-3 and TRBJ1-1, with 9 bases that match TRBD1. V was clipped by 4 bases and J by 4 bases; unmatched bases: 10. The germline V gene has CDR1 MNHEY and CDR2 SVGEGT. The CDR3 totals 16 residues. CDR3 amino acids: CASSLTGGALGTEAFF. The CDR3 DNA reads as TGTGCCAGCAGTTTAACAGGGGGCGCTTTGGGCACTGAAGCTTTCTTT.

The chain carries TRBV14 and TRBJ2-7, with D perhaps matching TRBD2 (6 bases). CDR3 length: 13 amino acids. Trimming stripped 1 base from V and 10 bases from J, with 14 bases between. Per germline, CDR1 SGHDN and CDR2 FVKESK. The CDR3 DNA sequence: TGTGCCAGCAGCCAAGTTATCGGACTACACCAGTACTTC. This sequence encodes CASSQVIGLHQYF.

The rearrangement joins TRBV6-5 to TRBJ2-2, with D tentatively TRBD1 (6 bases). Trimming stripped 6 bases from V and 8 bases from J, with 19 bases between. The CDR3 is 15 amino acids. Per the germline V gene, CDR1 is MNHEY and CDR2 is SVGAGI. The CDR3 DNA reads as TGTGCCAGCAGGCGGGCGTCAGGGGAAGGGGGGGAGCTGTTTTTT. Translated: CASRRASGEGGELFF.

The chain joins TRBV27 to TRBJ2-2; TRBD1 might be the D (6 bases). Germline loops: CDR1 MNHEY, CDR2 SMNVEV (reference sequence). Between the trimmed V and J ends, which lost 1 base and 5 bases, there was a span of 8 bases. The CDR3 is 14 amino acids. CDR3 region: CASSLWTVTGELFF. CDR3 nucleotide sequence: TGTGCCAGCAGTTTATGGACAGTGACCGGGGAGCTGTTTTTT.

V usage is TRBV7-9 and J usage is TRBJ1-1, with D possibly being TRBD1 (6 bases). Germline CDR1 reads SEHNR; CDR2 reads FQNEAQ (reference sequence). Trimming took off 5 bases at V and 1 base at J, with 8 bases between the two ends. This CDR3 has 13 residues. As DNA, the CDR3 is TGTGCCAGCAGCGGACAGCAGAACACTGAAGCTTTCTTT. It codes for CASSGQQNTEAFF.

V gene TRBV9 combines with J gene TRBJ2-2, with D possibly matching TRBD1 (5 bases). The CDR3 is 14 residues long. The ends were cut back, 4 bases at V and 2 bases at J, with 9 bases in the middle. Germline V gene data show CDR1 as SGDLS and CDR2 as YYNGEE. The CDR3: CASSPQGNTGELFF. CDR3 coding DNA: TGTGCCAGCAGCCCCCAGGGAAACACCGGGGAGCTGTTTTTT.

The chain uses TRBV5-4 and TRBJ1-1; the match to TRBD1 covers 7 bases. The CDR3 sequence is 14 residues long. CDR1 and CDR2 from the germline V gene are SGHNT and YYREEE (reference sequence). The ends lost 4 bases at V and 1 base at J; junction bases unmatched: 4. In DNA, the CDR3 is TGTGCCAGCAGCGTGGGACAGAAGAACACTGAAGCTTTCTTT. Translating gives CASSVGQKNTEAFF.

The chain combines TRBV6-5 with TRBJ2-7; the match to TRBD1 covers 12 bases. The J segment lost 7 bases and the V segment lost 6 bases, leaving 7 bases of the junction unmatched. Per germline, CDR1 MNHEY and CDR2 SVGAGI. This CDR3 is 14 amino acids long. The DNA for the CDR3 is TGTGCCAGCAGGGGGACAGGGGGCGCTGGGGAGCAGTACTTC. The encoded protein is CASRGTGGAGEQYF.

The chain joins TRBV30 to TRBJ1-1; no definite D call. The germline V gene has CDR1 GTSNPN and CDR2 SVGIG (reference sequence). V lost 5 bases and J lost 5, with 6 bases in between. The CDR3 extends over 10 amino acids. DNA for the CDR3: TGTGCCTGGGGCGGGACTGAAGCTTTCTTT. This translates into CAWGGTEAFF.

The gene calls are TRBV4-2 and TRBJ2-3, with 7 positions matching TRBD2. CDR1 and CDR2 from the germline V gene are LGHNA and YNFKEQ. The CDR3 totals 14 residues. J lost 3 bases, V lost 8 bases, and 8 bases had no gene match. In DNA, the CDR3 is TGTGCCAGCTCAAGCGGGAAGTTGACAGATACGCAGTATTTT. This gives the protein CASSSGKLTDTQYF.